The 19 T cell receptor beta chains listed next were all sequenced from one sample in a study of T cell changes during pregnancy in multiple sclerosis. TCRdb's copy holds only in-frame clones and misses some; the assay was immunoSEQ multiplex PCR. Among roughly 47,000 clones listed, 90% to 95% were seen once. The sample consisted of CD8+ T cells from peripheral blood mononuclear cells, taken before pregnancy. The receptor source for this set is a female donor with multiple sclerosis, enrolled in a pregnancy study.

The V call is TRBV19, the J call TRBJ2-7, with a weak D call TRBD1 (6 bases). The length of the CDR3 is 13 residues. The germline CDR1 and CDR2 sequences are LNHDA and SQIVND (reference sequence). Trimming stripped 3 bases from V and 3 bases from J, with 9 bases between. CDR3: CASSIRTDYEQYF. CDR3 DNA sequence: TGTGCCAGTAGTATTAGGACAGACTACGAGCAGTACTTC.

In its sample, this clone was seen once. This chain connects TRBV5-3 to TRBJ2-1; TRBD2 aligns across 9 bases. TRBV5-3 is known as an ORF, though its function is uncertain. The CDR3 covers 16 residues. V lost 5 bases and J lost 3; bases outside the gene matches: 9. The CDR3 DNA follows: TGTGCCAGAAGAATTGACCTAGCGGGGATCTACAATGAGCAGTTCTTC. This codes for CARRIDLAGIYNEQFF.

For the CDR3, the DNA is TGTGCCAGCAGTTTATCTAATCCCCTAAATGAGCAGTTCTTC. Amino acids: CASSLSNPLNEQFF. The V and J genes are TRBV27 and TRBJ2-1; D not certain. The CDR3 runs to 14 residues. Trimming removed 0 bases at V and 7 bases at J, with 10 bases between. Germline-derived CDR1 and CDR2 are MNHEY and SMNVEV (reference sequence).

The J gene is TRBJ1-1, the V gene TRBV5-1; possibly TRBD1 for D (6 bases). CDR1 is SGHRS and CDR2 is YFSETQ in the germline V gene. The CDR3 is 14 amino acids. Trimming shortened V by 3 bases and J by 4 bases, and 13 bases separated the two germline ends. The CDR3 sequence is CASSSTGLGTEAFF. DNA for the CDR3: TGCGCCAGCAGCTCAACAGGGTTGGGCACTGAAGCTTTCTTT.

The J gene is TRBJ2-5, the V gene TRBV6-4; 9 nucleotides agree with TRBD1. The CDR3 totals 16 residues. J lost 1 base, V lost 3 bases, and 6 bases had no gene match. The V gene's germline CDR1 is MRHNA and CDR2 SNTAGT. In nucleotides, the CDR3 is TGTGCCAGCAGTGAAGACAGGGGGAGGGCCCAAGAGACCCAGTACTTC. This sequence encodes CASSEDRGRAQETQYF.

This clone was recorded only once. CDR3 nucleotide sequence: TGTGCCAGCAGTGACTCTTCGGTAGGGGGGGCCTTTAATGAAAAACTGTTTTTT. It codes for CASSDSSVGGAFNEKLFF. The chain carries TRBV6-4 and TRBJ1-4; the D gene is possibly TRBD1 (6 bases). The CDR3 is 18 amino acids. The V end was cut by 0 bases, the J end by 4 bases, with 18 bases between. Germline-derived CDR1 and CDR2 are MRHNA and SNTAGT.

The gene calls are TRBV18 and TRBJ2-2; TRBD2 agrees at 9 bases. The CDR3 is made up of 17 amino acids. CDR1 is KGHSH, CDR2 LQKENI, per germline. Unmatched junction bases numbered 10, after V lost 3 bases and J lost 5 bases. The CDR3 nucleotides are TGTGCCAGCTCACCGGAGGCTAGCGGGATGCGGACCGGGGAGCTGTTTTTT. This gives the protein CASSPEASGMRTGELFF. The full variable domain, in which reference TRBV18 and TRBJ2-2 provide the parts outside the CDR3, is NAGVMQNPRHLVRRRGQEARLRCSPMKGHSHVYWYRQLPEEGLKFMVYLQKENIIDESGMPKERFSAEFPKEGPSILRIQQVVRGDSAAYFCASSPEASGMRTGELFFGEGSRLTVL.

This clone was counted once. The chain employs TRBV28 and TRBJ2-7; 13 bases line up with TRBD2. The CDR3 consists of 17 residues. Germline assignment: CDR1 MDHEN and CDR2 SYDVKM. V shed 6 bases and J 4 bases; nucleotides not matched to a gene: 12. CDR3 sequence: CASRSAGLAGEGYEQYF. CDR3 nucleotides: TGTGCCAGCAGAAGCGCCGGACTAGCGGGAGAGGGGTACGAGCAGTACTTC.

The rearrangement links TRBV7-6 to TRBJ2-7; 8 nucleotides align to TRBD2. Germline lookup yields CDR1 SGHVS and CDR2 FNYEAQ. V lost 5 bases, J lost 5 bases, and 14 bases stayed unmatched. The CDR3 sequence is 16 residues long. The CDR3 sequence: CASSIRTSKGQDEQYF. Written as DNA, the CDR3 is TGTGCCAGCAGCATCCGGACTAGCAAGGGTCAGGACGAGCAGTACTTC.

The chain couples TRBV16 to TRBJ1-2, with D perhaps matching TRBD1 (6 bases). The germline V gene encodes CDR1 KGHSY and CDR2 FQNENV. V lost 2 bases and J 4 bases, leaving 14 bases between the germline ends. This CDR3 contains 15 residues. The CDR3 is CASSQIPTGSYGYTF. The CDR3 nucleotides are TGTGCCAGCAGCCAAATACCGACAGGCTCCTATGGCTACACCTTC.

V is TRBV19 and J is TRBJ2-1; tentative D call: TRBD1 (6 bases). Trimming took off 3 bases at V and 2 bases at J, with 8 bases between the two ends. From germline, CDR1 is LNHDA and CDR2 SQIVND (reference sequence). The CDR3 covers 14 residues. CDR3 protein: CASSMRTAYNEQFF. DNA for the CDR3: TGTGCCAGTAGTATGCGGACAGCCTACAATGAGCAGTTCTTC.

The J gene is TRBJ2-7, the V gene TRBV4-3; 11 bases are a match to TRBD2. V gave up 2 bases and J gave up 2 bases; unmatched junction bases: 8. CDR3 length: 17 amino acids. Germline V gene lookup returns CDR1 LGHNA and CDR2 YSLEER. CDR3 residues: CASSQYVGTSGAYEQYF. The DNA for the CDR3 is TGCGCCAGCAGCCAATACGTCGGGACTAGCGGAGCCTACGAGCAGTACTTC.

The V gene is TRBV7-2, the J gene TRBJ1-2; D might be TRBD1 (5 bases). The CDR3 is made up of 15 amino acids. Looked up from germline, CDR1 is SGHTA and CDR2 is FQGNSA. Trimming removed 5 bases from V and 5 bases from J, with 18 bases in between. The DNA for the CDR3 is TGTGCCAGCAGCACTCGACAGACTGATTTATATGGCTACACCTTC. Translated: CASSTRQTDLYGYTF.

V and J are TRBV5-6 and TRBJ2-2; maybe TRBD2 (6 bases). Germline assignment: CDR1 SGHDT and CDR2 YYEEEE. The CDR3 spans 13 residues. V was pared by 2 bases and J by 4 bases, with 6 bases between. CDR3 residues: CASSFGGTGELFF. Written as DNA, the CDR3 is TGTGCCAGCAGCTTCGGGGGCACCGGGGAGCTGTTTTTT.

This sequence joins TRBV19 and TRBJ2-1; D is perhaps TRBD1 (6 bases). This CDR3 comprises 15 residues. Germline-derived CDR1 and CDR2 are LNHDA and SQIVND (reference sequence). The V gene lost 7 bases and the J gene lost 2 bases, with 15 bases spanning the gap. CDR3 sequence (DNA): TGTGCCAGTACCCCAGGGGCTTCTACCTACAATGAGCAGTTCTTC. Protein: CASTPGASTYNEQFF.

This clone was counted a few times. The V gene is TRBV9, the J gene TRBJ1-1, with unresolved D. With 0 bases removed from V and 4 bases from J, the gap between germline ends came to 10 bases. Germline V CDR1 and CDR2: SGDLS, YYNGEE. This CDR3 comprises 14 residues. CDR3 in amino acids: CASSVGASGTEAFF. For the CDR3, the DNA is TGTGCCAGCAGCGTAGGGGCCAGCGGCACTGAAGCTTTCTTT. Complete variable domain (other parts from reference TRBV9 and TRBJ1-1): DSGVTQTPKHLITATGQRVTLRCSPRSGDLSVYWYQQSLDQGLQFLIQYYNGEERAKGNILERFSAQQFPDLHSELNLSSLELGDSALYFCASSVGASGTEAFFGQGTRLTVV.

J is TRBJ2-6 and V is TRBV10-3, with D tentatively TRBD1 (6 bases). This CDR3 contains 15 residues. The V end was cut by 6 bases, the J end by 1 base, with 10 bases between. CDR1 and CDR2 from the germline V gene are ENHRY and SYGVKD. The CDR3 loop reads CAIREQGSGANVLTF. DNA of the CDR3: TGTGCCATCAGGGAACAGGGATCTGGGGCCAACGTCCTGACTTTC.

The CDR3 region is CASSQDWATTDTQYF. The CDR3 region has the DNA TGTGCCAGCAGCCAAGATTGGGCTACCACAGATACGCAGTATTTT. The chain recombines TRBV4-2 with TRBJ2-3; the D is unclear. The CDR3 covers 15 residues. Trimming shortened V by 0 bases and J by 2 bases, and 9 bases separated the two germline ends. Per germline, CDR1 LGHNA and CDR2 YNFKEQ.

This chain joins TRBV5-4 and TRBJ2-7; D unresolved. The CDR3 is 14 residues long. CDR1 SGHNT and CDR2 YYREEE come from the germline V gene (reference sequence). Between the trimmed V and J ends, which lost 0 bases and 4 bases, there was a span of 11 bases. CDR3 amino acids: CASSLDGTWYEQYF. The CDR3 DNA reads TGTGCCAGCAGCTTGGACGGTACCTGGTACGAGCAGTACTTC. Looking up the rest from reference TRBV5-4 and TRBJ2-7 gives the full variable domain: ETGVTQSPTHLIKTRGQQVTLRCSSQSGHNTVSWYQQALGQGPQFIFQYYREEENGRGNFPPRFSGLQFPNYSSELNVNALELDDSALYLCASSLDGTWYEQYFGPGTRLTVT.